Presented here are 13 T cell receptor beta chains from one specimen sequenced in a study of T cell repertoires in cytomegalovirus infection. MiXCR was run by TCRdb on the reads, yielding one entry per CDR3 protein. The sample yields fewer than 80,000 distinct CDR3 sequences, 3.7% seen once. The sequenced sample consisted of PBMCs. The receptors here all came from a human donor in good health (CMV status not recorded). Some clones in this sample may be carry-over from other donors' samples.

In this sample, this clonotype turned up many times. The V and J genes are TRBV20-1 and TRBJ2-3; no reliable D call. The germline CDR1 and CDR2 sequences are DFQATT and SNEGSKA (reference sequence). The length of the CDR3 is 13 residues. V lost 2 bases and J 6 bases, leaving 12 bases between the germline ends. The CDR3 region is CSARLGASDTQYF. The CDR3 region has the DNA TGCAGTGCTAGACTGGGCGCCAGCGATACGCAGTATTTT.

A remark on this clonotype: It may be a read error: a sequence one base away is much more abundant. The chain employs TRBV11-2 and TRBJ2-7; no reliable D call. The CDR3 extends over 15 amino acids. Germline loops: CDR1 SGHAT, CDR2 FQNNGV. Trimming removed 4 bases from V and 1 base from J, with 14 bases in between. The DNA of the CDR3 is TGTGCCAGCAGCTCCACTGAACGATTATCCTACGAGCAGTACTTC. Translating gives CASSSTERLSYEQYF.

This clonotype has a count of ten or more. Written as DNA, the CDR3 is TGTGCCAGCAGCTTAGGGGACAGGAGAAACTATGGCTACACCTTC. Its protein is CASSLGDRRNYGYTF. This sequence joins TRBV7-9 and TRBJ1-2; 8 positions match TRBD1. The ends lost 1 base at V and 2 bases at J; junction bases unmatched: 3. The V gene's germline CDR1 is SEHNR and CDR2 FQNEAQ (reference sequence). The CDR3 sequence is 15 residues long.

Many counts were recorded for this clonotype. The V and J genes are TRBV7-9 and TRBJ1-4; D remains unclear. Germline V gene data show CDR1 as SEHNR and CDR2 as FQNEAQ (reference sequence). The length of the CDR3 is 14 residues. V lost 3 bases and J 2 bases, leaving 7 bases between the germline ends. The CDR3 reads CASSFVATNEKLFF. In nucleotides, the CDR3 is TGTGCCAGCAGCTTTGTTGCCACTAATGAAAAACTGTTTTTT.

This clonotype was seen ten or more times. This sequence joins TRBV20-1 and TRBJ1-1; D remains ambiguous. Trimming removed 2 bases at V and 3 bases at J, with 4 bases between. The CDR3 sequence is 11 residues long. Germline V gene sequence: CDR1 DFQATT, CDR2 SNEGSKA (reference sequence). CDR3 sequence reads: CSARIHTEAFF. CDR3 sequence (DNA): TGCAGTGCTAGAATCCACACTGAAGCTTTCTTT.

This clonotype was seen at least ten times. The chain couples TRBV14 to TRBJ2-5; tentatively, D is TRBD1 (6 bases). There are 15 residues in the CDR3. The V end was cut by 3 bases, the J end by 5 bases, with 16 bases between. CDR1 and CDR2 (germline): SGHDN, FVKESK. CDR3 amino acids: CASSQLQGVEETQYF. CDR3 DNA: TGTGCCAGCAGCCAGTTACAGGGAGTCGAGGAGACCCAGTACTTC.

The table lists this clonotype with many counts. The CDR3 protein is CASSDPQGVNEKLFF. Written as DNA, the CDR3 is TGCGCCAGCAGCGATCCCCAGGGTGTCAATGAAAAACTGTTTTTT. This chain connects TRBV5-1 to TRBJ1-4, with TRBD1 as a possible D gene (5 bases). This CDR3 comprises 15 residues. V was clipped by 4 bases and J by 5 bases, with 15 bases between them. Per germline, CDR1 SGHRS and CDR2 YFSETQ.

This clonotype has a count of ten or more. DNA of the CDR3: TGTGCCAGCAGTTACTCTAGCGGGGGGTCAGATACGCAGTATTTT. Its translation is CASSYSSGGSDTQYF. V gene TRBV6-2 or TRBV6-3 combines with J gene TRBJ2-3; 10 bases line up with TRBD2. The CDR3 totals 15 residues. Germline V CDR1 and CDR2: MNHEY, SVGEGT. J was trimmed by 4 bases and V by 0 bases; bases with no gene match: 1.

This clonotype was seen at least ten times. The V call is TRBV7-3, the J call TRBJ1-2; D is ambiguous. The CDR3 consists of 13 residues. Germline assignment: CDR1 SGHTA and CDR2 FQGTGA. Trimming removed 0 bases from V and 6 bases from J, with 8 bases in between. The CDR3 is CASSLTANDGYTF. In nucleotides, the CDR3 is TGTGCCAGCAGCTTAACGGCAAACGATGGCTACACCTTC.

This clonotype was counted many times. V usage is TRBV4-2 and J usage is TRBJ2-7, with unresolved D. The ends were cut back, 0 bases at V and 4 bases at J, with 10 bases in the middle. The length of the CDR3 is 14 residues. Germline CDR1 and CDR2: LGHNA and YNFKEQ. CDR3 in DNA: TGTGCCAGCAGCCAAGATGACGTGGATTACGAGCAGTACTTC. Encoded protein: CASSQDDVDYEQYF.

This clonotype occurred many times. The J gene is TRBJ2-3, the V gene TRBV10-3; TRBD2 aligns across 15 bases. CDR3 size: 15 residues. V shed 10 bases and J 2 bases; nucleotides not matched to a gene: 4. Per the germline V gene, CDR1 is ENHRY and CDR2 is SYGVKD. This CDR3 is CATGTSGGFTDTQYF. The CDR3 nucleotides are TGTGCCACAGGGACTAGCGGGGGGTTCACAGATACGCAGTATTTT.

This clonotype was seen at least ten times. This chain connects TRBV6-5 to TRBJ2-3; no firm D call. The V end was cut by 2 bases, the J end by 5 bases, with 11 bases between. The CDR3 is 14 residues long. CDR1 and CDR2 from the germline V gene are MNHEY and SVGAGI. The CDR3 DNA follows: TGTGCCAGCAGTTACGTTTCGGGTCAAGATACGCAGTATTTT. Protein sequence: CASSYVSGQDTQYF.

This clonotype appeared many times. J is TRBJ1-1 and V is TRBV5-6; TRBD1 matches 7 bases. V shed 3 bases and J 0 bases; nucleotides not matched to a gene: 2. The germline V gene encodes CDR1 SGHDT and CDR2 YYEEEE. The CDR3 consists of 14 residues. The CDR3: CASSWDRLNTEAFF. CDR3 DNA: TGTGCCAGCAGCTGGGACAGATTGAACACTGAAGCTTTCTTT.